This passage covers 18 T cell receptor beta chains from one sample sequenced in a study of T cells in Graves' hyperthyroidism and ophthalmopathy. From RNA transcripts, TCR beta CDR3 regions were amplified. HTBI primers were employed in a first-round RT-PCR of the TCR CDR3. TCRdb used MiXCR to reprocess the multiplex PCR reads, holding one entry per CDR3 protein. The sample consists of about 840,000 distinct CDR3 sequences, over 35% of them appearing once. Sequenced input: blood. Receptor source: a man aged 18 to 29 with Graves' hyperthyroidism.

This clonotype was seen only a few times. The V call is TRBV10-2, the J call TRBJ1-1; TRBD1 agrees at 8 bases. CDR3 length: 19 amino acids. The V gene end was trimmed by 6 bases and the J gene end by 5 bases; junction bases not matched to a gene: 23. Germline V gives CDR1 WSHSY, CDR2 SAAADI. CDR3 loop: CASRLGGMWDRMGRTEAFF. The CDR3 DNA is TGCGCCAGCAGATTGGGAGGAATGTGGGACAGGATGGGTAGGACTGAAGCTTTCTTT.

This chain joins TRBV7-2 and TRBJ2-5; TRBD2 agrees at 9 bases. Losses at the gene ends were 5 bases for V and 5 bases for J; bases not matched to a gene: 15. The germline CDR1 and CDR2 sequences are SGHTA and FQGNSA. The CDR3 consists of 17 residues. Here the CDR3 DNA reads TGTGCCAGCAGCCAAGAGGGGGGAGCGGGGGGTGGTGAGACCCAGTACTTC. Protein product: CASSQEGGAGGGETQYF. The whole variable domain, filled in from reference TRBV7-2 and TRBJ2-5, reads GAGVSQSPSNKVTEKGKDVELRCDPISGHTALYWYRQSLGQGLEFLIYFQGNSAPDKSGLPSDRFSAERTGGSVSTLTIQRTQQEDSAVYLCASSQEGGAGGGETQYFGPGTRLLVL.

Concerning this clonotype itself: This may be a read error: a much more frequent sequence differs by one nucleotide. The chain has TRBV25-1 and TRBJ2-5; D might be TRBD1 (5 bases). Germline-derived CDR1 and CDR2 are MGHDK and SYGVNS. The CDR3 is 14 residues long. Trimming stripped 2 bases from V and 2 bases from J, with 9 bases between. The CDR3 region is CASSEQTVQETQYF. In DNA, the CDR3 is TGTGCCAGCAGTGAACAGACAGTTCAAGAGACCCAGTACTTC.

The chain employs TRBV7-3 and TRBJ1-1, with D possibly TRBD1 on 5 matching bases. The CDR3 consists of 14 residues. Trimming took off 5 bases at V and 3 bases at J, with 13 bases between the two ends. CDR1 is SGHTA and CDR2 is FQGTGA in the germline V gene. The CDR3 loop is CASSQVQQDTEAFF. The CDR3 nucleotides are TGTGCCAGCAGCCAAGTGCAACAGGACACTGAAGCTTTCTTT.

This clonotype was seen a few times. The chain joins TRBV7-2 to TRBJ1-5; D may be TRBD1 (6 bases). The CDR3 is 15 amino acids. Germline CDR1 is SGHTA and CDR2 is FQGNSA. Trimming pared 5 bases from V and 5 bases from J, leaving 16 bases between. The CDR3 bases are TGTGCCAGCAGCCAAGAACCCGGGGGGCATCAGCCCCAGCATTTT. The encoded protein is CASSQEPGGHQPQHF.

This clonotype occurred many times. The chain is built from TRBV7-6 and TRBJ1-6; 7 positions agree with TRBD1. Germline trimming cut 5 bases from V and 2 bases from J; bases unmatched to any gene: 6. CDR3 length: 16 residues. In germline, CDR1 is SGHVS, CDR2 FNYEAQ. The CDR3 loop reads CASSRTGTAYNSPLHF. The DNA of the CDR3 is TGTGCCAGCAGCCGCACCGGGACAGCCTATAATTCACCCCTCCACTTT.

This clonotype appeared a single time. A much larger clone lies a single base off, so this may be a read error. This chain links TRBV20-1 with TRBJ2-5; D tentatively reads TRBD1 or TRBD2 (5 bases each). This CDR3 has 14 amino acids. Per germline, CDR1 DFQATT and CDR2 SNEGSKA (reference sequence). The chain's CDR3 is CSATGPNGQETQNF. CDR3 coding DNA: TGCAGTGCTACGGGACCAAACGGGCAAGAGACCCAGAACTTC.

This clonotype was counted only a few times. A read error is possible here, since a much larger clone lies one base away. The chain recombines TRBV6-5 with TRBJ1-1, with a tentative D call TRBD1 (6 bases). The CDR3 has 11 residues. The V end was cut by 7 bases, the J end by 7 bases, with 10 bases between. Germline CDR1 is MNHEY and CDR2 is SVGAGI. The CDR3 reads CASTSTGEAFF. The CDR3 DNA follows: TGTGCCAGCACCTCGACAGGTGAAGCTTTCTTT.

Here the CDR3 reads CASSYSIGGEGNVEKLFF. CDR3 nucleotide sequence: TGTGCCAGCAGTTACTCTATCGGCGGCGAGGGGAACGTCGAAAAACTGTTTTTT. The V gene is TRBV2, the J gene TRBJ1-4, with D perhaps matching TRBD1 (5 bases). V was clipped by 5 bases and J by 8 bases, with 27 bases between them. Looked up from germline, CDR1 is SNHLY and CDR2 is FYNNEI. The CDR3 is 18 amino acids.

The V gene is TRBV7-3, the J gene TRBJ1-4; D unresolved. The V and J ends lost 5 bases and 8 bases respectively, with 18 bases between them. From germline, CDR1 is SGHTA and CDR2 FQGTGA. This CDR3 contains 15 residues. CDR3 sequence: CASSLLAGRREKLFF. As DNA, the CDR3 is TGTGCCAGCAGCCTACTGGCCGGGAGGAGAGAAAAACTGTTTTTT.

The chain couples TRBV29-1 to TRBJ2-7; 10 bases are shared with TRBD1. V shed 8 bases and J 3 bases; nucleotides not matched to a gene: 10. The CDR3 runs to 14 residues. Germline-derived CDR1 and CDR2 are SQVTM and ANQGSEA. The CDR3 region has the DNA TGCAGCTTATCAGGGACAGGGGCCTTCTACGAGCAGTACTTC. Its protein is CSLSGTGAFYEQYF.

Turning to this clonotype: This sequence may be a read error, since a much larger clone differs from it by one base. The CDR3 bases are TGCAGCGTCGGGGACAGGATCAATCAGCCCCAGCATTTT. Protein sequence: CSVGDRINQPQHF. V and J are TRBV29-1 and TRBJ1-5, with 8 bases that match TRBD1. Trimming cost V 6 bases and J 3 bases; bases outside gene matches: 4. The CDR3 has 13 residues. Germline assignment: CDR1 SQVTM and CDR2 ANQGSEA.

This clonotype was found a few times. CDR3 nucleotides: TGTGCCAGCAGCGCGGGCAGGGGTCCTTCACCCCTCCACTTT. This sequence encodes CASSAGRGPSPLHF. This chain joins TRBV3-1 and TRBJ1-6, with a possible D match to TRBD1 (6 bases). The CDR3 contains 14 residues. CDR1 and CDR2 from the germline V gene are LGHDT and YNNKEL (reference sequence). V lost 5 bases to trimming and J lost 9 bases, with 14 bases between them.

The chain employs TRBV5-1 and TRBJ2-5, with a possible D match to TRBD2 (6 bases). Germline CDR1 and CDR2: SGHRS and YFSETQ. This CDR3 comprises 14 residues. The V end lost 7 bases, the J end lost 9 bases, and 22 bases lay between the germline ends. The chain's CDR3 is CASGQEGSVGPQYF. CDR3 coding DNA: TGCGCCAGCGGCCAGGAGGGCAGCGTGGGACCCCAGTACTTC.

Ten or more counts support this clonotype. The chain combines TRBV12-3 or TRBV12-4 with TRBJ1-1; 9 bases are a match to TRBD1. The CDR3 totals 18 residues. J was trimmed by 2 bases and V by 6 bases; bases with no gene match: 16. This chain's CDR3 is CASRVWRGTGSANTEAFF. Here the CDR3 DNA reads TGTGCCAGCAGGGTTTGGAGGGGGACAGGGTCAGCAAACACTGAAGCTTTCTTT.

This chain connects TRBV9 to TRBJ2-7, with D possibly being TRBD2 (6 bases). Per germline, CDR1 SGDLS and CDR2 YYNGEE. V was trimmed by 2 bases and J by 3 bases, leaving 15 bases between them. This CDR3 region has 15 residues. CDR3 in DNA: TGTGCCAGCAGCGTCACCTTAGCGGCCCACTACGAGCAGTACTTC. Translated, it gives CASSVTLAAHYEQYF. Filled out from reference TRBV9 and TRBJ2-7, the complete variable domain reads DSGVTQTPKHLITATGQRVTLRCSPRSGDLSVYWYQQSLDQGLQFLIQYYNGEERAKGNILERFSAQQFPDLHSELNLSSLELGDSALYFCASSVTLAAHYEQYFGPGTRLTVT.

This clonotype was detected a few times. V is TRBV15 and J is TRBJ1-2; no reliable D call. The V end lost 0 bases, the J end lost 3 bases, and 8 bases lay between the germline ends. This CDR3 spans 14 amino acids. CDR1 and CDR2 from the germline V gene are LNHNV and YYDKDF (reference sequence). CDR3 region: CATSRDIGDYGYTF. As DNA, the CDR3 is TGTGCCACCAGCAGAGATATTGGGGACTATGGCTACACCTTC.

The chain combines TRBV19 with TRBJ1-2; possible D gene TRBD1, 6 bases. Germline CDR1 reads LNHDA; CDR2 reads SQIVND (reference sequence). The germline V and J ends were trimmed by 8 bases and 1 base, with 14 bases remaining between them. The CDR3 consists of 14 residues. This CDR3 reads CASGPGQLNYGYTF. The CDR3, as DNA: TGTGCCAGTGGACCTGGACAGCTTAACTATGGCTACACCTTC.